These 9 T cell receptor beta chains were all obtained from the same sample, sequenced in a study of blood T cell repertoires in COVID-19. The protocol was immunoSEQ multiplex PCR, while the TCRdb copy is restricted to in-frame clones and leaves out a portion. The sample carries about 51,000 clones, approximately 84% recorded once. The sequencing input was peripheral blood. All receptors derive from a man aged 45 to 65 with acute or convalescent COVID-19.

This clone was seen only a few times. The chain joins TRBV2 to TRBJ1-4; the D is unclear. This CDR3 contains 11 residues. Deletions cut 8 bases from V and 5 bases from J, with 6 bases between. Germline V gives CDR1 SNHLY, CDR2 FYNNEI. The CDR3 bases are TGTGCCAGCGGCCAAAATGAAAAACTGTTTTTT. It codes for CASGQNEKLFF. Supplemented by reference TRBV2 and TRBJ1-4, the full variable domain reads EPEVTQTPSHQVTQMGQEVILRCVPISNHLYFYWYRQILGQKVEFLVSFYNNEISEKSEIFDDQFSVERPDGSNFTLKIRSTKLEDSAMYFCASGQNEKLFFGSGTQLSVL.

V and J are TRBV15 and TRBJ2-5; a weak D match, TRBD2 (6 bases). Per the germline V gene, CDR1 is LNHNV and CDR2 is YYDKDF (reference sequence). The CDR3 has 13 amino acids. Between the trimmed V and J ends, which lost 1 base and 4 bases, there was a span of 7 bases. CDR3: CATSRGGVETQYF. The CDR3, as DNA: TGTGCCACCAGCAGAGGGGGGGTAGAGACCCAGTACTTC. Full variable domain (outside the CDR3, taken from reference TRBV15 and TRBJ2-5): DAMVIQNPRYQVTQFGKPVTLSCSQTLNHNVMYWYQQKSSQAPKLLFHYYDKDFNNEADTPDNFQSRRPNTSFCFLDIRSPGLGDTAMYLCATSRGGVETQYFGPGTRLLVL.

There are a few counts of this clone. DNA of the CDR3: TGTGCCAGCAGTTTTAGGGAGAGGCCTTACGAGCAGTACTTC. Its protein product is CASSFRERPYEQYF. This chain uses TRBV28 with TRBJ2-7, with D perhaps matching TRBD2 (5 bases). The germline V gene encodes CDR1 MDHEN and CDR2 SYDVKM. This CDR3 is 14 amino acids long. V gave up 3 bases and J gave up 4 bases, with 13 bases separating them.

This rearrangement joins TRBV24-1 to TRBJ2-3; D unresolved. Per germline, CDR1 KGHDR and CDR2 SFDVKD. The CDR3 contains 13 residues. With 4 bases removed from V and 1 base from J, the gap between germline ends came to 5 bases. The CDR3, as DNA: TGTGCCACCAGTGACCCCGGCACAGATACGCAGTATTTT. It codes for CATSDPGTDTQYF.

The CDR3 DNA is TGTGCCAGCAGCTCCGGACAGGTCAATCAGCCCCAGCATTTT. Its translation is CASSSGQVNQPQHF. The chain combines TRBV5-6 with TRBJ1-5; 7 nucleotides match TRBD1. This CDR3 contains 14 residues. Germline-derived CDR1 and CDR2 are SGHDT and YYEEEE. V was clipped by 3 bases and J by 3 bases; unmatched bases: 3.

This chain uses TRBV2 with TRBJ2-3; the D gene is possibly TRBD1 (5 bases). The V gene lost 3 bases and the J gene lost 3 bases, with 10 bases spanning the gap. Germline V gene sequence: CDR1 SNHLY, CDR2 FYNNEI. The CDR3 runs 14 residues. CDR3 DNA: TGTGCCAGCAGTGAGCCCAGGGCTACAGATACGCAGTATTTT. Translated, it gives CASSEPRATDTQYF.

The rearrangement uses TRBV7-8 and TRBJ1-5; TRBD1 matches 9 bases. V shed 4 bases and J 3 bases; nucleotides not matched to a gene: 10. Germline V gene data show CDR1 as SGHVS and CDR2 as FQNEAQ. The length of the CDR3 is 17 residues. CDR3 coding DNA: TGTGCCAGCAGCTCGAAGTACAGGGGGCAAGACAATCAGCCCCAGCATTTT. Translation: CASSSKYRGQDNQPQHF. The full variable domain, with the rest looked up from reference TRBV7-8 and TRBJ1-5, is GAGVSQSPRYKVAKRGQDVALRCDPISGHVSLFWYQQALGQGPEFLTYFQNEAQLDKSGLPSDRFFAERPEGSVSTLKIQRTQQEDSAVYLCASSSKYRGQDNQPQHFGDGTRLSIL.

The rearrangement links TRBV9 to TRBJ1-2; 7 bases fit TRBD1. Germline CDR1 reads SGDLS; CDR2 reads YYNGEE. The CDR3 consists of 12 residues. J lost 4 bases, V lost 4 bases, and 1 base had no gene match. The CDR3 protein is CASSRDSYGYTF. The CDR3 nucleotides are TGTGCCAGCAGCAGGGACAGCTATGGCTACACCTTC.

The genes are TRBV7-2 and TRBJ2-1; the match to TRBD2 covers 7 bases. Germline CDR1 reads SGHTA; CDR2 reads FQGNSA. The CDR3 extends over 14 amino acids. V lost 5 bases to trimming and J lost 5 bases; unmatched junction nucleotides: 6. The CDR3 coding sequence is TGTGCCAGCAGCCCCCGGCGGGGGAACAATGAGCAGTTCTTC. Translation gives CASSPRRGNNEQFF.